These 20 T cell receptor beta chains came from one sample sequenced in a study of radiation and T cells in renal cell carcinoma. The time point: baseline pretreatment blood. Treatment defined: 15 Gy SBRT to primary tumor, nephrectomy 4 weeks later. Data came from immunoSEQ multiplex PCR; TCRdb stores just in-frame clones and leaves some out. Among some 120,000 clones, approximately 82% were seen once, and the ten largest hold less than 3.5%. The sequencing here drew on blood, taken from a patient whose treatment included radiotherapy and nephrectomy. The source of these receptors is a woman aged 55-69 years with renal cell carcinoma.

As concerns this clone: One end of the junction varies from germline; a read error may be responsible. The genes are TRBV7-7 and TRBJ2-5; TRBD1 matches 8 bases. The CDR3 has 15 residues. Germline CDR1 SSHAT, CDR2 FNYEAQ (reference sequence). CDR3 nucleotides: TGTGCTAGCAGCTTAAACGGACAGGGAAGCGAGACCCAGTACTTC. Its protein product is CASSLNGQGSETQYF. The entire variable domain, with the rest obtained from reference TRBV7-7 and TRBJ2-5, is as follows: GAGVSQSPRYKVTKRGQDVTLRCDPISSHATLYWYQQALGQGPEFLTYFNYEAQPDKSGLPSDRFSAERPEGSISTLTIQRTEQRDSAMYRCASSLNGQGSETQYFGPGTRLLVL.

J is TRBJ2-5 and V is TRBV28; maybe TRBD1 (6 bases). Germline CDR1 MDHEN, CDR2 SYDVKM. V lost 3 bases, J lost 3 bases, and 14 bases lay in between. The CDR3 loop spans 15 amino acids. CDR3 coding DNA: TGTGCCAGCAGTTTCCGTACAGGGTTGGAAGAGACCCAGTACTTC. This sequence encodes CASSFRTGLEETQYF.

Only one count was recorded for this clone. V and J are TRBV5-1 and TRBJ1-2; D gene uncertain. The germline gives CDR1 SGHRS, CDR2 YFSETQ. The V gene lost 4 bases and the J gene lost 3 bases, with 7 bases spanning the gap. This CDR3 region has 12 residues. The CDR3 region is CASSPGDYGYTF. The CDR3 bases are TGCGCCAGCAGCCCAGGCGACTATGGCTACACCTTC. Drawing the rest from reference TRBV5-1 and TRBJ1-2, the complete variable domain is KAGVTQTPRYLIKTRGQQVTLSCSPISGHRSVSWYQQTPGQGLQFLFEYFSETQRNKGNFPGRFSGRQFSNSRSEMNVSTLELGDSALYLCASSPGDYGYTFGSGTRLTVV.

This sequence joins TRBV18 and TRBJ2-1; 7 bases agree with TRBD2. The trim removed 3 bases at V and 7 bases at J, leaving 6 bases unmatched. CDR1 and CDR2 (germline): KGHSH, LQKENI. The CDR3 runs to 14 residues. CDR3 region: CASSPTVGGNEQFF. Here the CDR3 DNA reads TGTGCCAGCTCACCGACAGTGGGGGGGAATGAGCAGTTCTTC. Supplemented by reference TRBV18 and TRBJ2-1, the full variable domain reads NAGVMQNPRHLVRRRGQEARLRCSPMKGHSHVYWYRQLPEEGLKFMVYLQKENIIDESGMPKERFSAEFPKEGPSILRIQQVVRGDSAAYFCASSPTVGGNEQFFGPGTRLTVL.

The gene calls are TRBV2 and TRBJ2-3; unclear D gene. CDR3 size: 16 residues. CDR1 is SNHLY and CDR2 is FYNNEI in the germline V gene. The germline V and J ends were trimmed by 3 bases and 0 bases, with 13 bases remaining between them. In nucleotides, the CDR3 is TGTGCCAGCAGTGATTGGGCAGCTCCTAGCACAGATACGCAGTATTTT. This encodes CASSDWAAPSTDTQYF. The full variable domain, completed using reference TRBV2 and TRBJ2-3, is EPEVTQTPSHQVTQMGQEVILRCVPISNHLYFYWYRQILGQKVEFLVSFYNNEISEKSEIFDDQFSVERPDGSNFTLKIRSTKLEDSAMYFCASSDWAAPSTDTQYFGPGTRLTVL.

The V and J genes are TRBV5-5 and TRBJ1-5; D remains ambiguous. In germline, CDR1 is SGHKS, CDR2 YYEKEE (reference sequence). This CDR3 is 15 amino acids long. Trimming stripped 0 bases from V and 0 bases from J, with 7 bases between. The CDR3 spells CASSLGPNSNQPQHF. The DNA for the CDR3 is TGTGCCAGCAGCTTGGGTCCAAATAGCAATCAGCCCCAGCATTTT.

The chain uses TRBV6-6 and TRBJ2-1; 7 bases are shared with TRBD1. CDR3 length equals 14 residues. Trimming cost V 0 bases and J 9 bases; bases outside gene matches: 5. Germline values: CDR1 MNHNY, CDR2 SVGAGI (reference sequence). The CDR3 loop reads CASSYSDRNSEQFF. The CDR3 region has the DNA TGTGCCAGCAGTTACTCGGACAGGAACAGTGAGCAGTTCTTC.

The rearrangement links TRBV27 to TRBJ2-6, with no clear D. The germline V gene encodes CDR1 MNHEY and CDR2 SMNVEV (reference sequence). V was cut by 5 bases and J by 4 bases, with 12 bases left in between. The CDR3 sequence is 15 residues long. CDR3 region: CASSELGIGANVLTF. In nucleotides, the CDR3 is TGTGCCAGCAGTGAGTTGGGGATCGGGGCCAACGTCCTGACTTTC.

The chain employs TRBV7-3 and TRBJ2-5, with 12 bases fitting TRBD2. CDR3 size: 15 residues. Germline CDR1 SGHTA, CDR2 FQGTGA. V dropped 5 bases and J dropped 2; count of bases not matched to a gene: 3. CDR3 region: CASSRTSGVQETQYF. CDR3 nucleotide sequence: TGTGCCAGCAGCCGGACTAGCGGGGTTCAAGAGACCCAGTACTTC.

The chain employs TRBV7-9 and TRBJ1-2; D remains ambiguous. The CDR3 is 14 amino acids. CDR1 is SEHNR, CDR2 FQNEAQ, per germline (reference sequence). V was shortened by 3 bases and J by 7 bases, with 15 bases between the two germline ends. The CDR3 DNA reads TGTGCCAGCAGCTTTCCGGGAGCCTCGGGTGGCTACACCTTC. It encodes CASSFPGASGGYTF.

In nucleotides, the CDR3 is TGTGCCAGCCAAACCGGGACTGCCTCCTACGAGCAGTACTTC. Translating gives CASQTGTASYEQYF. This sequence joins TRBV2 and TRBJ2-7, with D maybe TRBD2 (6 bases). The CDR3 is made up of 14 amino acids. With 8 bases removed from V and 0 bases from J, the gap between germline ends came to 14 bases. Germline V gene data show CDR1 as SNHLY and CDR2 as FYNNEI.

The chain uses TRBV10-2 and TRBJ2-1; 10 bases map to TRBD2. V dropped 5 bases and J dropped 9; count of bases not matched to a gene: 4. The CDR3 covers 13 residues. Germline V gene data show CDR1 as WSHSY and CDR2 as SAAADI. The CDR3 is CASSPLAGVEQFF. The CDR3 bases are TGCGCCAGCAGTCCTCTAGCGGGGGTTGAGCAGTTCTTC.

The rearrangement uses TRBV5-4 and TRBJ2-7, with a possible D match to TRBD1 (5 bases). Germline CDR1 is SGHNT and CDR2 is YYREEE (reference sequence). The CDR3 has 13 residues. The V and J ends lost 4 bases and 1 base respectively, with 9 bases between them. This chain's CDR3 is CASSRTRSYEQYF. The CDR3 DNA is TGTGCCAGCAGCAGGACAAGATCCTACGAGCAGTACTTC.

This clone was counted ten times or more. This chain joins TRBV19 and TRBJ2-1; D gene uncertain. Trimming removed 6 bases at V and 0 bases at J, with 6 bases between. The CDR3 has 13 residues. Germline values: CDR1 LNHDA, CDR2 SQIVND (reference sequence). The CDR3 reads CASSDSSYNEQFF. In nucleotides, the CDR3 is TGTGCCAGTAGCGATAGCTCCTACAATGAGCAGTTCTTC.

The chain carries TRBV10-3 and TRBJ2-7; 8 bases are a match to TRBD1. V trimming: 7 bases; J trimming: 3 bases; junction bases outside the gene matches: 8. The CDR3 consists of 14 residues. Germline-derived CDR1 and CDR2 are ENHRY and SYGVKD. Here the CDR3 reads CAITLTGAGYEQYF. CDR3 sequence (DNA): TGTGCCATCACCCTGACAGGGGCGGGCTACGAGCAGTACTTC.

The genes are TRBV7-9 and TRBJ2-1; D is possibly TRBD1 or TRBD2 (6 bases each). Germline CDR1 SEHNR, CDR2 FQNEAQ (reference sequence). V lost 5 bases to trimming and J lost 0 bases, with 11 bases between them. This CDR3 has 15 amino acids. In DNA form, the CDR3 reads TGTGCCAGCAGCGATAGGGGGGACTCCTACAATGAGCAGTTCTTC. This sequence encodes CASSDRGDSYNEQFF.

J is TRBJ1-4 and V is TRBV7-9; TRBD1 aligns across 7 bases. The germline CDR1 and CDR2 sequences are SEHNR and FQNEAQ (reference sequence). V was clipped by 7 bases and J by 0 bases; unmatched bases: 14. The CDR3 consists of 18 residues. CDR3 loop: CASNLRGTDPATNEKLFF. DNA of the CDR3: TGTGCCAGCAACCTCAGAGGGACAGACCCCGCAACTAATGAAAAACTGTTTTTT.

This clone occurred once. This chain joins TRBV6-6 and TRBJ1-4, with D unclear. The CDR3 length is 13 residues. V was trimmed by 4 bases and J by 8 bases, leaving 11 bases between them. Germline loops: CDR1 MNHNY, CDR2 SVGAGI (reference sequence). DNA for the CDR3: TGTGCCAGCAGTTCCGTAGGCTGGGAAAAACTGTTTTTT. It yields the protein CASSSVGWEKLFF.

This sequence joins TRBV4-2 and TRBJ2-3; a possible D gene is TRBD2 (5 bases). The CDR3 sequence is 14 residues long. The V end was cut by 3 bases, the J end by 8 bases, with 15 bases between. Germline V lookup: CDR1 LGHNA, CDR2 YNFKEQ. The CDR3 is CASSQEKERATQYF. DNA of the CDR3: TGTGCCAGCAGCCAGGAAAAAGAGAGGGCTACGCAGTATTTT.

This sequence joins TRBV18 and TRBJ2-3; D is perhaps TRBD1 or TRBD2 (5 bases each). CDR1 is KGHSH and CDR2 is LQKENI in the germline V gene. This CDR3 is 15 amino acids long. Trimming stripped 3 bases from V and 3 bases from J, with 13 bases between. The CDR3 nucleotides read TGTGCCAGCTCACCCCCGGGACCGCGAACAGATACGCAGTATTTT. Protein: CASSPPGPRTDTQYF.